This entry is about one T cell receptor beta chain. Its antigen is currently unknown. Germline CDR1 and CDR2: SEHNR and FQNEAQ (reference sequence). The length of the CDR3 is 17 residues. V lost 7 bases to trimming and J lost 5 bases; unmatched junction nucleotides: 16. TCRdb re-derived calls from the 5' RACE reads in MiXCR, one entry per CDR3 protein. The table has some 320,000 distinct CDR3 sequences, more than 15% seen once; the top ten hold around 22%. The data belong to a study of T-cell memory formation after mild COVID-19. Study results and caveats: In second-wave clones peaking day 37, SARS-CoV-2 specificity remained unconfirmed.

The gene calls are TRBV7-9 and TRBJ2-5; 10 positions agree with TRBD1. Sequencing used PBMCs or a T cell subset sorted from them (not recorded which). The TCR originated in a man aged 18 to 29 who had mild COVID-19 (a few samples of this study predate the infection). Cell type and time point are not known. For the CDR3, the DNA is TGTGCCAGCACCGTAGGATGGGGGACAGGGGTCTGGGAGACCCAGTACTTC. It codes for CASTVGWGTGVWETQYF.